The 6 T cell receptor beta chains reported below all come from one sample, sequenced in a study of OX40 agonist ivuxolimab in advanced cancers. TCRdb's table, derived via immunoSEQ multiplex PCR, lists solely in-frame clones and lacks some. The sample consists of 95,000 to 100,000 clones, just under 85% of them appearing once. The sample was CD4+ or CD8+ T cells sorted from blood, taken in a trial of the OX40 agonist ivuxolimab. The receptors derive from an adult with an advanced solid tumor such as melanoma, head and neck, liver or kidney cancer.

The chain has TRBV7-9 and TRBJ2-5, with 9 bases lining up with TRBD1. Trimming took 5 bases from V and 4 from J; bases not matched to a gene: 5. The germline V gene has CDR1 SEHNR and CDR2 FQNEAQ (reference sequence). The CDR3 consists of 14 residues. CDR3 nucleotides: TGTGCCAGCAGCGCCGGGACAGGGCGAGAGACCCAGTACTTC. Translated, it gives CASSAGTGRETQYF.

The J gene is TRBJ2-2, the V gene TRBV18; the D is unclear. The germline gives CDR1 KGHSH, CDR2 LQKENI. V was shortened by 3 bases and J by 4 bases, with 12 bases between the two germline ends. The CDR3 is made up of 15 amino acids. In nucleotides, the CDR3 is TGTGCCAGCTCACCTGGGGAAGGGTCCACCGGGGAGCTGTTTTTT. Translation: CASSPGEGSTGELFF.

This chain links TRBV5-6 with TRBJ2-5; 12 positions match TRBD2. V lost 4 bases, J lost 3 bases, and 13 bases stayed unmatched. Germline V gene lookup returns CDR1 SGHDT and CDR2 YYEEEE. This CDR3 contains 18 residues. The DNA of the CDR3 is TGTGCCAGCAGCCCCAACTATTGGGCTAGCGGGAGGGAAGAGACCCAGTACTTC. Its translation is CASSPNYWASGREETQYF. Together with reference TRBV5-6 and TRBJ2-5, the CDR3 gives the full variable domain: DAGVTQSPTHLIKTRGQQVTLRCSPKSGHDTVSWYQQALGQGPQFIFQYYEEEERQRGNFPDRFSGHQFPNYSSELNVNALLLGDSALYLCASSPNYWASGREETQYFGPGTRLLVL.

This rearrangement joins TRBV7-2 to TRBJ2-3; maybe TRBD2 (5 bases). V was shortened by 8 bases and J by 1 base, with 16 bases between the two germline ends. This CDR3 has 15 amino acids. CDR1 and CDR2 (germline): SGHTA, FQGNSA. The CDR3 here is CASSPSGFRTDTQYF. Here the CDR3 DNA reads TGTGCCAGCTCCCCGAGCGGATTCCGCACAGATACGCAGTATTTT.

The V gene is TRBV7-3, the J gene TRBJ1-6, with TRBD1 identical over 11 bases. With 0 bases clipped from V and 9 bases from J, the junction kept 1 base outside the gene matches. CDR1 SGHTA and CDR2 FQGTGA come from the germline V gene. This CDR3 region has 15 residues. The CDR3 spells CASSLTGTGGSPLHF. DNA for the CDR3: TGTGCCAGCAGCTTAACCGGGACAGGGGGTTCACCCCTCCACTTT.

V and J are TRBV7-9 and TRBJ1-1; D is uncertain. The CDR3 totals 14 residues. V was pared by 3 bases and J by 5 bases, with 13 bases between. Germline CDR1 is SEHNR and CDR2 is FQNEAQ (reference sequence). CDR3 bases: TGTGCCAGCAGCTTGGACTCTTCTCGGACTGAAGCTTTCTTT. Encoded protein: CASSLDSSRTEAFF.